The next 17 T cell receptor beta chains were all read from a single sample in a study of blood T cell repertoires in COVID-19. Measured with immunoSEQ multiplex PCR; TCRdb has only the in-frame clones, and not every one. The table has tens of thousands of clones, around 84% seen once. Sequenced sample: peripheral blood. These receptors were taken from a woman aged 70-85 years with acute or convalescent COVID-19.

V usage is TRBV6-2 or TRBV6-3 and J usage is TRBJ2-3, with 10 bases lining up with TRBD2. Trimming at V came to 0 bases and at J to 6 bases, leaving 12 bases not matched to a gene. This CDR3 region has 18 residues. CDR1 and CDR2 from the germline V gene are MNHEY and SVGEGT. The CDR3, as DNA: TGTGCCAGCAGTTACTCGCCGGCTAGCGGGAGTCTTTTGGATACGCAGTATTTT. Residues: CASSYSPASGSLLDTQYF.

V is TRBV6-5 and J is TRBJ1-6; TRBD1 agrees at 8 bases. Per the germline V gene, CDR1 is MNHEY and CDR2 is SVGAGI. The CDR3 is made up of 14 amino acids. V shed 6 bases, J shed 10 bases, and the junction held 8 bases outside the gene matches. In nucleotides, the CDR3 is TGTGCCAGCAGGTCCACAGGGGGTTGGTCACCCCTCCACTTT. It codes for CASRSTGGWSPLHF.

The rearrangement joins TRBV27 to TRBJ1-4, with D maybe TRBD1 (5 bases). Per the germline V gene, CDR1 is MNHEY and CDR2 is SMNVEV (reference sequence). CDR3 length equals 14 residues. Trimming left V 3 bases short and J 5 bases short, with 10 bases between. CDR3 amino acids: CASSFGTGNEKLFF. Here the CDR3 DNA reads TGTGCCAGCAGTTTCGGGACTGGGAATGAAAAACTGTTTTTT. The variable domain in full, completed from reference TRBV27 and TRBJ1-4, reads EAQVTQNPRYLITVTGKKLTVTCSQNMNHEYMSWYRQDPGLGLRQIYYSMNVEVTDKGDVPEGYKVSRKEKRNFPLILESPSPNQTSLYFCASSFGTGNEKLFFGSGTQLSVL.

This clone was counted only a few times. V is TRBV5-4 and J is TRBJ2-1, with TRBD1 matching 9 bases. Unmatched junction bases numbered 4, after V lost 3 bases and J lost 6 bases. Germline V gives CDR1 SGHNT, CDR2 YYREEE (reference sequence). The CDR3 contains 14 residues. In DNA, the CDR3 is TGTGCCAGCAGCTCGAAGACAGGGGGCAATGAGCAGTTCTTC. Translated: CASSSKTGGNEQFF.

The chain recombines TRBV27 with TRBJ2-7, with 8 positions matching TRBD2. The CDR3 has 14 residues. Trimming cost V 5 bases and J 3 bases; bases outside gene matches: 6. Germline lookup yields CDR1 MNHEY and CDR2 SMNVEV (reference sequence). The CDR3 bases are TGTGCCAGCAGTCCGCGGGGGGCCCTCTACGAGCAGTACTTC. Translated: CASSPRGALYEQYF.

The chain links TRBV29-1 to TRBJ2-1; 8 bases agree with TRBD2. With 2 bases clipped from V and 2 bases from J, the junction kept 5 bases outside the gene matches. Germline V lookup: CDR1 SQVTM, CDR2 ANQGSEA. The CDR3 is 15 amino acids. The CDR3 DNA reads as TGCAGCGTTGAATGGATTAGCGGGACCTACAATGAGCAGTTCTTC. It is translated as CSVEWISGTYNEQFF.

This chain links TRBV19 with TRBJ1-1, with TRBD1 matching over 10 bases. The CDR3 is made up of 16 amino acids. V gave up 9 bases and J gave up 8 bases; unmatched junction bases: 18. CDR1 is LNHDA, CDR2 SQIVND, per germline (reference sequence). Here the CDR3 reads CASSLWGTGDATEAFF. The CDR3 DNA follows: TGTGCCAGCTCATTGTGGGGGACAGGGGATGCCACCGAAGCTTTCTTT. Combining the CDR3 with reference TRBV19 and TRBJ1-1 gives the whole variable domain DGGITQSPKYLFRKEGQNVTLSCEQNLNHDAMYWYRQDPGQGLRLIYYSQIVNDFQKGDIAEGYSVSREKKESFPLTVTSAQKNPTAFYLCASSLWGTGDATEAFFGQGTRLTVV.

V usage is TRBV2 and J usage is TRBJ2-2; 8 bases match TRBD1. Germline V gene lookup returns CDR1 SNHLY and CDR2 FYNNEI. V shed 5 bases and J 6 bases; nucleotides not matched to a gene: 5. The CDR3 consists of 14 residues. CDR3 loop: CASSPDRDAGELFF. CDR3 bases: TGTGCCAGCAGTCCGGACAGGGACGCCGGGGAGCTGTTTTTT. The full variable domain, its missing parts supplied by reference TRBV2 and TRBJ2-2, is EPEVTQTPSHQVTQMGQEVILRCVPISNHLYFYWYRQILGQKVEFLVSFYNNEISEKSEIFDDQFSVERPDGSNFTLKIRSTKLEDSAMYFCASSPDRDAGELFFGEGSRLTVL.

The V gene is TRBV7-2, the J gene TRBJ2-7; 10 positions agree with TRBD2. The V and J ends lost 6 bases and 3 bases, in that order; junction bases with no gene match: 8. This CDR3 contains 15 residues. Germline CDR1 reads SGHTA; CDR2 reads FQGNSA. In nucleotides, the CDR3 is TGTGCCAGCAGTCCCAGCGGGGGGGCCGTCTACGAGCAGTACTTC. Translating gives CASSPSGGAVYEQYF.

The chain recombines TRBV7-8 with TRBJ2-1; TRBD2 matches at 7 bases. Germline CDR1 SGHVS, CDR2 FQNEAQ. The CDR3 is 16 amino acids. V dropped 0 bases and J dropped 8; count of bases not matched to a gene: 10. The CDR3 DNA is TGTGCCAGCAGCTTAGCGCGGGGGATACGCCACGATGAGCAGTTCTTC. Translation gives CASSLARGIRHDEQFF.

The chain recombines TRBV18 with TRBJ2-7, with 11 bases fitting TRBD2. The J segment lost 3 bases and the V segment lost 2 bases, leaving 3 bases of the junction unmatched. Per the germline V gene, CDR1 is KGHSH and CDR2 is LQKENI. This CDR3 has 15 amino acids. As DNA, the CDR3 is TGTGCCAGCTCACCAGGGACTAGCGGCCTCTACGAGCAGTACTTC. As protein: CASSPGTSGLYEQYF.

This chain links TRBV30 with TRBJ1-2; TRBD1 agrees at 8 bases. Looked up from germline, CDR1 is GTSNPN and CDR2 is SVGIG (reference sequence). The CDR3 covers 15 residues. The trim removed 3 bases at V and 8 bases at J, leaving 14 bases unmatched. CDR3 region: CAWRPPAAGGDGYTF. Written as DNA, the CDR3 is TGTGCCTGGAGGCCCCCGGCGGCAGGGGGCGACGGCTACACCTTC.

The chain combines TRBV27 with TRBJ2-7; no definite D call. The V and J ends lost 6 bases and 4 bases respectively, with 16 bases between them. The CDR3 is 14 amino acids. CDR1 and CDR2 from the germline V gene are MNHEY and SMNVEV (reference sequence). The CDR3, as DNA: TGTGCCAGCAGACTATCTATCAACCGTTACGAGCAGTACTTC. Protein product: CASRLSINRYEQYF.

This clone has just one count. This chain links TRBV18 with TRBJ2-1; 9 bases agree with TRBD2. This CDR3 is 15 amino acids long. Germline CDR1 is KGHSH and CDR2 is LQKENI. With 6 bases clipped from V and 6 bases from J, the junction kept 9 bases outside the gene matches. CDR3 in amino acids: CASSLRLADGNEQFF. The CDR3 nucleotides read TGTGCCAGCTCGCTACGACTAGCGGATGGCAATGAGCAGTTCTTC.

CDR3 in DNA: TGTGCCAGCAGCTTCCGGGACACCCCAGCCAAAAACATTCAGTACTTC. This codes for CASSFRDTPAKNIQYF. The J gene is TRBJ2-4, the V gene TRBV7-2; weak D call: TRBD1 (6 bases). Germline values: CDR1 SGHTA, CDR2 FQGNSA. Between the trimmed V and J ends, which lost 3 bases and 0 bases, there was a span of 12 bases. The CDR3 has 16 amino acids.

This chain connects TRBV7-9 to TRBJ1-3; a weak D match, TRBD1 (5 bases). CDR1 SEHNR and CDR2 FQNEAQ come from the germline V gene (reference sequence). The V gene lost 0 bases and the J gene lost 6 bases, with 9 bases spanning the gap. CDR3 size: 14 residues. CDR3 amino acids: CASSLAGDENTIYF. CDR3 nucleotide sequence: TGTGCCAGCAGCTTAGCAGGGGATGAAAACACCATATATTTT.

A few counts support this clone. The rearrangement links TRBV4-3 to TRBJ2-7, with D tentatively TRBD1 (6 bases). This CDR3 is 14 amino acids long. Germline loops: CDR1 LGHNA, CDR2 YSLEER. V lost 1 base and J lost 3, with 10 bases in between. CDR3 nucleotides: TGCGCCAGCAGCCAAGGTACAGGGAACTACGAGCAGTACTTC. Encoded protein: CASSQGTGNYEQYF.